The 32 T cell receptor beta chains listed next were all sequenced from one sample in a study of shared clonotypes between healthy human individuals. Profiled with immunoSEQ multiplex PCR; TCRdb holds only in-frame clones, not every one. The data hold 550,000 to 850,000 clones, with approximately 79% observed a single time. Sequencing used memory CD4+ T cells sorted from blood. The sample's subset: CD45RA-negative fraction. These receptors were obtained from a woman aged 30 to 39 in good health.

V is TRBV7-3 and J is TRBJ2-1, with 10 bases that match TRBD2. Unmatched junction bases numbered 3, after V lost 5 bases and J lost 2 bases. The CDR3 has 15 residues. The germline V gene encodes CDR1 SGHTA and CDR2 FQGTGA. CDR3 protein: CASSATSGTYNEQFF. As DNA, the CDR3 is TGTGCCAGCAGCGCCACTAGCGGGACCTACAATGAGCAGTTCTTC.

The chain employs TRBV10-3 and TRBJ1-6; 10 positions match TRBD1. Germline values: CDR1 ENHRY, CDR2 SYGVKD. The CDR3 has 14 amino acids. The junction had 4 bases not matched to a gene; V was cut back by 7 bases and J by 7 bases. The CDR3 DNA reads TGTGCCATCAATCGGGACAGGGGAAATTCACCCCTCCACTTT. Translated, it gives CAINRDRGNSPLHF.

The V and J genes are TRBV2 and TRBJ2-5; D might be TRBD2 (7 bases). The CDR3 is 15 residues long. Germline CDR1 SNHLY, CDR2 FYNNEI. V was clipped by 7 bases and J by 4 bases, with 19 bases between them. The CDR3 loop reads CASIIWGGRRETQYF. CDR3 sequence (DNA): TGTGCCAGCATCATTTGGGGGGGCAGGAGAGAGACCCAGTACTTC.

V gene TRBV30 combines with J gene TRBJ1-4; unclear D gene. This CDR3 has 13 residues. The V and J ends lost 0 bases and 8 bases respectively, with 10 bases between them. The germline CDR1 and CDR2 sequences are GTSNPN and SVGIG (reference sequence). CDR3 protein: CAWSVLVDEKLFF. The DNA of the CDR3 is TGTGCCTGGAGTGTGCTGGTGGACGAAAAACTGTTTTTT.

V and J are TRBV7-2 and TRBJ2-1; D is uncertain. CDR3 length: 16 residues. The germline V gene has CDR1 SGHTA and CDR2 FQGNSA. With 0 bases removed from V and 0 bases from J, the gap between germline ends came to 9 bases. The CDR3 nucleotides are TGTGCCAGCAGCTTAGCGTTTAGTAGCTCCTACAATGAGCAGTTCTTC. Its protein product is CASSLAFSSSYNEQFF. The entire variable domain, with the rest obtained from reference TRBV7-2 and TRBJ2-1, is as follows: GAGVSQSPSNKVTEKGKDVELRCDPISGHTALYWYRQSLGQGLEFLIYFQGNSAPDKSGLPSDRFSAERTGGSVSTLTIQRTQQEDSAVYLCASSLAFSSSYNEQFFGPGTRLTVL.

A single count supports this clone. The chain uses TRBV27 and TRBJ2-1; 9 nucleotides line up with TRBD2. Germline-derived CDR1 and CDR2 are MNHEY and SMNVEV (reference sequence). Trimming cost V 0 bases and J 6 bases; bases outside gene matches: 6. The CDR3 length is 16 residues. The CDR3 coding sequence is TGTGCCAGCAGTTTATCGAGGGGACTAGCAATCAATGAGCAGTTCTTC. Translating gives CASSLSRGLAINEQFF.

For the CDR3, the DNA is TGTGCCAGCAGCCAAGTGGGGGTTCGGGAGACCCAGTACTTC. Translation: CASSQVGVRETQYF. The rearrangement links TRBV7-9 to TRBJ2-5; possibly TRBD1 or TRBD2 for D (5 bases each). V was pared by 5 bases and J by 5 bases, with 15 bases between. The germline gives CDR1 SEHNR, CDR2 FQNEAQ (reference sequence). The CDR3 is 14 residues long.

V usage is TRBV5-1 and J usage is TRBJ2-1; 13 nucleotides align to TRBD2. The CDR3 extends over 18 amino acids. Germline loops: CDR1 SGHRS, CDR2 YFSETQ. V lost 4 bases to trimming and J lost 13 bases; unmatched junction nucleotides: 20. CDR3 residues: CASSGTGTSGTIMQEQFF. Written as DNA, the CDR3 is TGCGCCAGCAGCGGAACCGGGACTAGCGGGACTATCATGCAGGAACAGTTCTTC. The whole variable domain, remainder taken from reference TRBV5-1 and TRBJ2-1, is KAGVTQTPRYLIKTRGQQVTLSCSPISGHRSVSWYQQTPGQGLQFLFEYFSETQRNKGNFPGRFSGRQFSNSRSEMNVSTLELGDSALYLCASSGTGTSGTIMQEQFFGPGTRLTVL.

The chain joins TRBV28 to TRBJ1-2, with 7 nucleotides matching TRBD1. Unmatched junction bases numbered 8, after V lost 8 bases and J lost 5 bases. CDR1 is MDHEN and CDR2 is SYDVKM in the germline V gene. The CDR3 length is 13 residues. CDR3: CASVSGTAYGYTF. For the CDR3, the DNA is TGTGCCAGCGTATCCGGGACAGCGTATGGCTACACCTTC.

The chain carries TRBV4-1 and TRBJ2-5, with 9 nucleotides matching TRBD2. CDR1 MGHRA and CDR2 YSYEKL come from the germline V gene. J was trimmed by 3 bases and V by 3 bases; bases with no gene match: 5. The CDR3 is 15 amino acids. CDR3 DNA: TGCGCCAGCAGCCACCAACTAGCGGGTGAAGAGACCCAGTACTTC. Amino acid sequence: CASSHQLAGEETQYF.

This clone has a single count. The V call is TRBV21-1, the J call TRBJ1-2; TRBD1, the D gene given by the table, was not confirmed from the DNA. TRBV21-1 is tagged as a pseudogene. The CDR3 length is 14 residues. The CDR3 is CASSHRDRLYGYTF. The CDR3 DNA sequence: TGTGCCAGCAGCCACCGGGACAGGCTTTATGGCTACACCTTC.

The V and J genes are TRBV5-4 and TRBJ2-5, with 10 bases matching TRBD1. CDR3 length: 15 residues. The ends lost 4 bases at V and 4 bases at J; junction bases unmatched: 7. Germline V lookup: CDR1 SGHNT, CDR2 YYREEE (reference sequence). The CDR3 DNA follows: TGTGCCAGCAGCCAGGGACAGGGGTTTCGAGAGACCCAGTACTTC. This codes for CASSQGQGFRETQYF.

This CDR3 reads CASSQALLTGELFF. The CDR3 DNA follows: TGCGCCAGCAGCCAAGCCTTGCTGACCGGGGAGCTGTTTTTT. This chain uses TRBV4-1 with TRBJ2-2, with unresolved D. The germline gives CDR1 MGHRA, CDR2 YSYEKL. The CDR3 runs to 14 residues. V lost 1 base and J lost 5, with 8 bases in between.

This chain uses TRBV7-8 with TRBJ2-7; TRBD2 might be the D (6 bases). The germline gives CDR1 SGHVS, CDR2 FQNEAQ. V lost 7 bases to trimming and J lost 8 bases, with 21 bases between them. The CDR3 is 14 residues long. The CDR3 DNA follows: TGTGCCAGCAACGCGGGGTTTAGAGGGAGGCAGCAGTACTTC. This codes for CASNAGFRGRQQYF.

V usage is TRBV6-1 and J usage is TRBJ2-6; D uncertain. This CDR3 has 11 amino acids. V was cut by 4 bases and J by 9 bases, with 4 bases left in between. CDR1 and CDR2 from the germline V gene are MNHNS and SASEGT. CDR3 bases: TGTGCCAGCAGTGCCTACAACGTCCTGACTTTC. Its translation is CASSAYNVLTF.

A few counts support this clone. V and J are TRBV5-1 and TRBJ2-5; tentatively, D is TRBD1 (6 bases). Germline values: CDR1 SGHRS, CDR2 YFSETQ. This CDR3 has 15 amino acids. Trimming stripped 0 bases from V and 1 base from J, with 10 bases between. CDR3 sequence: CASSLGGRAQETQYF. As DNA, the CDR3 is TGCGCCAGCAGCTTGGGGGGGCGCGCCCAAGAGACCCAGTACTTC.

The rearrangement links TRBV19 to TRBJ2-7; D is perhaps TRBD2 (5 bases). Deletions cut 5 bases from V and 0 bases from J, with 14 bases between. This CDR3 comprises 15 residues. Germline lookup yields CDR1 LNHDA and CDR2 SQIVND (reference sequence). Written as DNA, the CDR3 is TGTGCCAGTAGTGACCTACGACGGGACTCCTACGAGCAGTACTTC. It yields the protein CASSDLRRDSYEQYF.

The CDR3 sequence is CASSQVGTGANVLTF. In nucleotides, the CDR3 is TGCGCCAGCAGCCAAGTCGGGACTGGGGCCAACGTCCTGACTTTC. The V call is TRBV4-1, the J call TRBJ2-6; possibly TRBD2 for D (5 bases). The CDR3 length is 15 residues. CDR1 MGHRA and CDR2 YSYEKL come from the germline V gene. V was pared by 1 base and J by 2 bases, with 6 bases between.

This clone was observed a few times. Other DNA sequences in this specimen translate into the identical CDR3. Here the CDR3 reads CASSPGTVTGELFF. CDR3 nucleotides: TGCGCCAGCAGCCCCGGGACAGTCACAGGGGAGCTGTTTTTT. The chain couples TRBV5-1 to TRBJ2-2; 7 bases are a match to TRBD1. V shed 4 bases and J 8 bases; nucleotides not matched to a gene: 8. Per germline, CDR1 SGHRS and CDR2 YFSETQ. The CDR3 loop spans 14 amino acids.

V gene TRBV19 combines with J gene TRBJ2-2; D is undetermined. This CDR3 has 15 residues. Trimming took off 3 bases at V and 3 bases at J, with 11 bases between the two ends. The germline gives CDR1 LNHDA, CDR2 SQIVND (reference sequence). CDR3: CASSMSGSYTGELFF. The CDR3 DNA reads as TGTGCCAGTAGTATGTCTGGGTCGTACACCGGGGAGCTGTTTTTT.

A remark on this clone: The junction shows a germline mismatch at one end, possibly a read error. The V gene is TRBV5-1, the J gene TRBJ1-4; 8 bases are a match to TRBD1. The CDR3 has 11 amino acids. Germline CDR1 reads SGHRS; CDR2 reads YFSETQ. The chain's CDR3 is CASSNRTGSQF. The CDR3 bases are TGCGCCAGCAGCAATCGGACAGGGAGTCAGTTT. Full variable domain (missing parts from reference TRBV5-1 and TRBJ1-4): KAGVTQTPRYLIKTRGQQVTLSCSPISGHRSVSWYQQTPGQGLQFLFEYFSETQRNKGNFPGRFSGRQFSNSRSEMNVSTLELGDSALYLCASSNRTGSQFGSGTQLSVL.

Comments on this clone: The same CDR3 can be traced to other DNA sequences in this sample. The V call is TRBV28, the J call TRBJ2-5; 8 positions match TRBD2. CDR1 and CDR2 from the germline V gene are MDHEN and SYDVKM. This CDR3 has 15 amino acids. The V segment lost 3 bases and the J segment 2 bases; nucleotides outside the gene matches: 5. The DNA for the CDR3 is TGTGCCAGCAGTTTTAGCGGGATTTTACAAGAGACCCAGTACTTC. This sequence encodes CASSFSGILQETQYF.

V is TRBV28 and J is TRBJ1-1; D is ambiguous. The germline gives CDR1 MDHEN, CDR2 SYDVKM. V gave up 6 bases and J gave up 1 base, with 6 bases separating them. The CDR3 consists of 12 residues. For the CDR3, the DNA is TGTGCCAGCAGAATAAGGAACACTGAAGCTTTCTTT. Protein: CASRIRNTEAFF.

This clone was seen a handful of times. This chain connects TRBV10-3 to TRBJ1-4; D gene ambiguous. Trimming shortened V by 2 bases and J by 14 bases, and 15 bases separated the two germline ends. The germline V gene has CDR1 ENHRY and CDR2 SYGVKD. This CDR3 comprises 13 residues. The CDR3 loop reads CAISEADGGPLFF. CDR3 DNA: TGTGCCATCAGTGAGGCCGACGGAGGACCTCTGTTTTTT.

This clone was seen a single time. The rearrangement uses TRBV5-1 and TRBJ2-2; D uncertain. The CDR3 is made up of 14 amino acids. The germline gives CDR1 SGHRS, CDR2 YFSETQ. V was pared by 0 bases and J by 4 bases, with 7 bases between. CDR3 bases: TGCGCCAGCAGCTTGGGTCATAGCACCGGGGAGCTGTTTTTT. Residues: CASSLGHSTGELFF.

The V call is TRBV11-3, the J call TRBJ2-1; TRBD2 aligns across 10 bases. Germline lookup yields CDR1 SGHNT and CDR2 YENEEA. This CDR3 is 16 amino acids long. Trimming cost V 5 bases and J 8 bases; bases outside gene matches: 12. The CDR3 sequence is CASSESRLAGVDEQFF. The CDR3 coding sequence is TGTGCCAGCAGCGAGAGTCGGCTAGCGGGAGTGGATGAGCAGTTCTTC.

The rearrangement joins TRBV6-1 to TRBJ1-3; 7 bases line up with TRBD1. The J segment lost 1 base and the V segment lost 6 bases, leaving 6 bases of the junction unmatched. CDR1 is MNHNS and CDR2 is SASEGT in the germline V gene. This CDR3 spans 15 amino acids. The CDR3 region has the DNA TGTGCCAGCAGGAGCCCGGACAGGTCTGGAAACACCATATATTTT. Translated: CASRSPDRSGNTIYF.

The chain employs TRBV29-1 and TRBJ2-5, with TRBD1 matching 9 bases. TRBJ2-7 matches the DNA end more closely, so the J call is doubtful. The CDR3 contains 14 residues. Germline V gene sequence: CDR1 SQVTM, CDR2 ANQGSEA. The CDR3 loop is CSADLGTGSDEQYF. The CDR3, as DNA: TGCAGCGCCGACCTTGGGACAGGGTCGGACGAGCAGTACTTC.

The sample holds a few counts of this clone. Other DNA sequences in this specimen translate into the identical CDR3. The chain uses TRBV7-2 and TRBJ2-7; 7 bases map to TRBD2. Germline CDR1 reads SGHTA; CDR2 reads FQGNSA. The V and J ends lost 1 base and 3 bases, in that order; junction bases with no gene match: 3. CDR3 length: 14 residues. The CDR3 region has the DNA TGTGCCAGCAGCTTAGGTCCTAGCGGCTACGAGCAGTACTTC. Encoded protein: CASSLGPSGYEQYF.

The chain joins TRBV30 to TRBJ1-5, with D maybe TRBD1 (6 bases). Germline CDR1 reads GTSNPN; CDR2 reads SVGIG (reference sequence). The CDR3 runs to 15 residues. Trimming shortened V by 2 bases and J by 2 bases, and 13 bases separated the two germline ends. DNA for the CDR3: TGTGCCTGGAGTTCACCCCAGGGGCGCAATCAGCCCCAGCATTTT. This sequence encodes CAWSSPQGRNQPQHF.

Only one count was recorded for this clone. The chain joins TRBV2 to TRBJ1-5; D possibly corresponds to TRBD1 (5 bases). Germline CDR1 is SNHLY and CDR2 is FYNNEI. The CDR3 is 17 residues long. V shed 6 bases and J shed 1 base, with 19 bases lying between them. The CDR3 DNA is TGTGCCAGCAGCCCCAGGGCGGCAGATGAAAGCAATCAGCCCCAGCATTTT. Protein: CASSPRAADESNQPQHF.

The CDR3 nucleotides are TGCGCCAGCAGCCAAGTAGTAGGACAGGGAGAGAGGGGCGGCTACACCTTC. Protein: CASSQVVGQGERGGYTF. This rearrangement joins TRBV4-1 to TRBJ1-2; 8 nucleotides agree with TRBD1. Trimming cost V 1 base and J 8 bases; bases outside gene matches: 15. The germline V gene encodes CDR1 MGHRA and CDR2 YSYEKL. There are 17 residues in the CDR3.